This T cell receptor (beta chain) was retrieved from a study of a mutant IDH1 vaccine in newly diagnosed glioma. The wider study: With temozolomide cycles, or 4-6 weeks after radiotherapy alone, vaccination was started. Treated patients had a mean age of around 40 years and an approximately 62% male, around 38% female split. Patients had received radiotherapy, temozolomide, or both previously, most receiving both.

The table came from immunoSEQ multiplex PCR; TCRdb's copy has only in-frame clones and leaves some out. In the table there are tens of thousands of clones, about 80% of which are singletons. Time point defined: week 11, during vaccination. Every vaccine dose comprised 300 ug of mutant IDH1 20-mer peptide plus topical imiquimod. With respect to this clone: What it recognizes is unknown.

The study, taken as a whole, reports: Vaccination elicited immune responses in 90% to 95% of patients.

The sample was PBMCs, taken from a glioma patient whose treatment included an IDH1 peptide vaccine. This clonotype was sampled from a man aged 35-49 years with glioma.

CDR3 protein: CASTPQGTDTQYF. The CDR3 bases are TGTGCCAGCACCCCCCAAGGTACAGATACGCAGTATTTT. The V and J genes are TRBV6-1 and TRBJ2-3; D gene uncertain. Between the trimmed V and J ends, which lost 7 bases and 3 bases, there was a span of 11 bases. The CDR3 contains 13 residues. Germline V gives CDR1 MNHNS, CDR2 SASEGT.